This T cell receptor beta chain is from a study of vaccination and CD4 T cells after COVID-19. With the Oncomine TCR Beta short-read assay, DNA from cultured CD4+ T cells was sequenced. TCRdb called the PCR reads again in MiXCR, with one record for every CDR3 protein. Here the sample spans about 20,000 distinct CDR3 sequences, approximately 45% being singletons. This clonotype was detected only a few times. Its cognate antigen is unknown. Germline V gives CDR1 MNHEY, CDR2 SMNVEV (reference sequence). The V gene lost 7 bases and the J gene lost 0 bases, with 22 bases spanning the gap. There are 17 residues in the CDR3. Treatment: roughly nine-day PBMC culture with coronavirus spike peptide pools or control peptides (ViraFEST assay). Negative selection isolated the CD4+ T cells once the cells had been cultured for about nine days.

This clonotype originated in a human donor who had recovered from COVID-19. This chain connects TRBV27 to TRBJ2-7; D gene ambiguous. The sequenced sample was CD4+ T cells from blood, cultured in vitro, obtained after SARS-CoV-2 vaccination. CDR3 protein: CASTPHWSDRSSYEQYF. The CDR3 DNA follows: TGTGCCAGCACCCCTCACTGGTCCGACCGTTCCTCCTACGAGCAGTACTTC.